The clone carrying this T cell receptor beta chain showed up just once. The sample belongs to a study of patients and donors after allogeneic stem cell transplantation. TCRdb redid the calling of the RT-PCR reads with MiXCR, one entry per CDR3 protein. The table shows approximately 200,000 distinct CDR3 sequences, with over 30% occurring only once. V was shortened by 3 bases and J by 7 bases, with 19 bases between the two germline ends. Germline V gene data show CDR1 as SGHDT and CDR2 as YYEEEE. CDR3 length: 15 residues. This receptor was obtained from a human donor who was either an allogeneic HSCT recipient or a stem cell or donor lymphocyte infusion donor (not recorded which). It is not recorded whose cells these are; they may come from a transplant donor. Sequencing was carried out using blood, either unsorted or a sorted T cell fraction (not recorded which). The V gene is TRBV5-6, the J gene TRBJ2-5; TRBD1 is a possible D gene (5 bases). CDR3 sequence reads: CASSSSPQGLGTQYF. In DNA form, the CDR3 reads TGTGCCAGCAGCTCCTCACCCCAGGGCCTGGGGACCCAGTACTTC. The full variable domain, completed using reference TRBV5-6 and TRBJ2-5, is DAGVTQSPTHLIKTRGQQVTLRCSPKSGHDTVSWYQQALGQGPQFIFQYYEEEERQRGNFPDRFSGHQFPNYSSELNVNALLLGDSALYLCASSSSPQGLGTQYFGPGTRLLVL.